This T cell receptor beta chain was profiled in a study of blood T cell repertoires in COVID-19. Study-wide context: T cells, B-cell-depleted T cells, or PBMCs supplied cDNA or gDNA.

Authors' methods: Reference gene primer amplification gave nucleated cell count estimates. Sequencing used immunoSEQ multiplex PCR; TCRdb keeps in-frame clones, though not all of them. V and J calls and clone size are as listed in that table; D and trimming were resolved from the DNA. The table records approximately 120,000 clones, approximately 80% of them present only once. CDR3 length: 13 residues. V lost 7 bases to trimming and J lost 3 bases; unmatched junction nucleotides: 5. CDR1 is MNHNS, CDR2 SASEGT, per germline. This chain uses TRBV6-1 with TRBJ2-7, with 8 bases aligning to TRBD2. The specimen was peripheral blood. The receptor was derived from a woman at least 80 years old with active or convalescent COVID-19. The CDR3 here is CASILAANYEQYF. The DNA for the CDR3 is TGTGCCAGCATACTAGCGGCTAACTACGAGCAGTACTTC.